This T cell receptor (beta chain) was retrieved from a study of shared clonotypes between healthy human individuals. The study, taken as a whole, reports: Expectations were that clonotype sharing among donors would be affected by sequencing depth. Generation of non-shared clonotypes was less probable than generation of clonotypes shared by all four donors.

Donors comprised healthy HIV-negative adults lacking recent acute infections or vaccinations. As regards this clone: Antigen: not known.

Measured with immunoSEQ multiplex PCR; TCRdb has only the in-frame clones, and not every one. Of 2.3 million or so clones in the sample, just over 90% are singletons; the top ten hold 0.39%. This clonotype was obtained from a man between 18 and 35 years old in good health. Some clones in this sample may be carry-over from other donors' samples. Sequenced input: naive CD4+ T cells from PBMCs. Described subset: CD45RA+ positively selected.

CDR3 loop: CSARLGYEQFF. CDR3 bases: TGCAGTGCTAGACTTGGGTATGAGCAGTTCTTC. The rearrangement uses TRBV20-1 and TRBJ2-1; D remains unclear. The length of the CDR3 is 11 residues. Germline-derived CDR1 and CDR2 are DFQATT and SNEGSKA (reference sequence). The V end lost 2 bases, the J end lost 8 bases, and 7 bases lay between the germline ends.